This T cell receptor (beta chain) was identified in a study of T cells in Graves' hyperthyroidism and ophthalmopathy. Background on the study: Before treatment of any kind, peripheral blood was taken at initial diagnosis.

The TCR beta CDR3 regions underwent amplification using RNA transcripts as the source. Using the HTBI primer set, a first-round RT-PCR was run on the TCR CDR3. One entry per CDR3 protein results from TCRdb running MiXCR on the multiplex PCR reads. The table records 330,000 or so distinct CDR3 sequences, roughly 19% of them present only once. About this clonotype: Its antigen is undetermined.

Whole-study findings and limits: A model of 13 V-J pairs discriminated ophthalmopathy from stable hyperthyroidism. The blood repertoire included most of the expanded thyroid clonotypes above 0.001.

Patients were excluded for uncontrolled infection, other autoimmune disease, pregnancy or lactation. Sequencing used blood. The sequence came from a man over 45 with Graves' ophthalmopathy.

The CDR3 protein is CASQENSNQPQHF. The CDR3 region has the DNA TGTGCCTCGCAGGAGAATAGCAATCAGCCCCAGCATTTT. The chain has TRBV10-3 and TRBJ1-5; no clear D gene. V gave up 11 bases and J gave up 0 bases, with 11 bases separating them. Germline V gene data show CDR1 as ENHRY and CDR2 as SYGVKD. The CDR3 runs 13 residues.